This TCR beta chain was recorded in a study of OX40 agonist ivuxolimab in advanced cancers. The wider study: Age averaged around 59 years (range roughly 20 to 90), and around 78% were male. The study, taken as a whole, reports: Clonal expansion from baseline to week 6 occurred in both CD4+ and CD8+ T cells.

Regarding this clone: Antigen unknown.

Some clones are missing from TCRdb's copy, which holds only in-frame ones; the method was immunoSEQ multiplex PCR. The sample lists around 87,000 clones, 85% to 95% occurring once. The CDR3 extends over 14 amino acids. In germline, CDR1 is MNHEY, CDR2 SMNVEV (reference sequence). V shed 3 bases, J shed 4 bases, and the junction held 6 bases outside the gene matches. The specimen comprised CD4+ or CD8+ T cells sorted from blood, sampled in a trial of the OX40 agonist ivuxolimab. The receptor comes from an adult with an advanced solid tumor such as melanoma, head and neck, liver or kidney cancer. J is TRBJ2-7 and V is TRBV27, with TRBD1 identical over 7 bases. The CDR3 bases are TGTGCCAGCAGTTTCACAGGGGAAAAATACGAGCAGTACTTC. It codes for CASSFTGEKYEQYF.